This TCR beta chain appears in the sequencing data of a study of cytomegalovirus exposure and HLA in healthy donors. This clone turned up a few times. This PCR relied on a set of 60 Vbeta primers and 13 Jbeta primers. TCRdb's table, derived via immunoSEQ multiplex PCR, lists solely in-frame clones and lacks some. The sample comprises 110,000 to 150,000 clones, roughly 85% of which are singletons, and roughly 3.5% rests with the top ten. This clonotype was obtained from a male donor in good health and CMV-seronegative. The sequencing input was PBMCs.

This chain's CDR3 is CASSLGTGGGYGYTF. For the CDR3, the DNA is TGTGCCAGCAGTCTTGGGACAGGGGGTGGCTATGGCTACACCTTC. The chain recombines TRBV28 with TRBJ1-2, with TRBD1 matching over 11 bases. V shed 5 bases, J shed 4 bases, and the junction held 6 bases outside the gene matches. CDR3 length: 15 amino acids. CDR1 MDHEN and CDR2 SYDVKM come from the germline V gene.